Listed below are T cell receptor beta chains from one sample, sequenced in a study of blood T cell repertoires in COVID-19. Sequencing was performed with immunoSEQ multiplex PCR; in TCRdb, only in-frame clones are kept and a portion is missing. The sample includes over 45,000 clones, around 84% seen only once; the top ten take 7.2%. Sequences were obtained from peripheral blood. These receptors all stem from a man in his 60s with acute or convalescent COVID-19. The CDR3 runs from the conserved cysteine through the conserved F or W. The D gene is left open where the match is weak. Clone size is stated in some rows and not others, as once, few, many or a class when expanded.

NA | TRBJ2-3 | NA | TRBV6-5 | CASGGGTKDTQYF | TGTGCCAGCGGGGGGGGGACAAAAGATACGCAGTATTTT
TRBD1 | TRBJ1-5 | NA | TRBV6-5 | CASGDRGYSNQPQHF | TGTGCCAGCGGGGACAGGGGATATAGCAATCAGCCCCAGCATTTT
NA | TRBJ2-1 | NA | TRBV6-5 | CACQGFNEQFF | TGTGCCTGTCAGGGTTTCAATGAGCAGTTCTTC
NA | TRBJ2-3 | NA | TRBV5-1 | CASSMAPSDTQYF | TGCGCCAGCAGCATGGCCCCTTCAGATACGCAGTATTTT
NA | TRBJ2-2 | NA | TRBV6-1 | CASSEARRPGELFF | TGTGCCAGCAGTGAAGCCCGGAGGCCCGGGGAGCTGTTTTTT
NA | TRBJ2-7 | NA | TRBV19 | CASSIAGAYEQYF | TGTGCCAGTAGTATAGCGGGGGCCTACGAGCAGTACTTC
NA | TRBJ2-5 | NA | TRBV5-1 | CASSLAPGQETQYF | TGCGCCAGCAGCTTGGCACCAGGACAAGAGACCCAGTACTTC
TRBD1 | TRBJ1-1 | NA | TRBV6-5 | CASSSRRDRGQKEAFF | TGTGCCAGCAGTTCCCGCCGGGACAGGGGGCAAAAAGAAGCTTTCTTT
TRBD1 | TRBJ2-2 | NA | TRBV11-2 | CASSHGTGGIGELFF | TGTGCCAGCAGCCACGGGACAGGGGGCATCGGGGAGCTGTTTTTT
NA | TRBJ2-3 | NA | TRBV5-1 | CASSLGGPRGSDTQYF | TGCGCCAGCAGCTTGGGAGGTCCGAGGGGGTCAGATACGCAGTATTTT
TRBD2 | TRBJ2-3 | NA | TRBV7-2 | CASSFTAGGPDTQYF | TGTGCCAGCAGCTTTACTGCGGGGGGCCCAGATACGCAGTATTTT
TRBD1 | TRBJ2-1 | NA | TRBV3-1/TRBV3-2 | CASSRLRQGGEQFF | TGTGCCAGCAGCCGCCTCCGACAGGGCGGCGAGCAGTTCTTC
NA | TRBJ1-6 | once | TRBV2 | CASSGVTYNSPLHF | TGTGCCAGCAGTGGTGTCACCTATAATTCACCCCTCCACTTT
TRBD2 | TRBJ2-3 | NA | TRBV16 | CASSQLNLSGGGDTQYF | TGTGCCAGCAGCCAATTGAATTTAAGCGGGGGCGGGGATACGCAGTATTTT
NA | TRBJ2-5 | NA | TRBV10-1 | CASSESKTGTQYF | TGCGCCAGCAGTGAGTCGAAGACGGGGACCCAGTACTTC